This is a list of T cell receptor beta chains from one sample in a study of blood T cell repertoires in COVID-19. Sequencing used immunoSEQ multiplex PCR; TCRdb keeps in-frame clones, though not all of them. The sample lists roughly 220,000 clones; 80% to 90% were seen once. The specimen sequenced was peripheral blood. These TCRs come from a man aged 50 or older who had recovered from COVID-19. Each CDR3 is given with its conserved first and last residue. The order of the fields is V gene, J gene, clone size, CDR3 protein. Rows give clone size only sometimes, using once, few, many, or a class for an expanded clone.

>TRBV19|TRBJ2-1|-
CASSIGAETVYNEQFF
>TRBV11-2|TRBJ2-1|-
CASSFALGGNEQFF
>TRBV10-3|TRBJ2-3|-
CAISGSLRDTQYF
>TRBV11-2|TRBJ1-2|once
CASSLDRVWDYGYTF
>TRBV5-6|TRBJ2-7|-
CASSLAGRDFYEQYF
>TRBV12-3/TRBV12-4|TRBJ2-2|-
CASRVYPGELFF
>TRBV2|TRBJ1-1|-
CASSEARSSDAFF
>TRBV18|TRBJ1-1|-
CASSPGTGRNTEAFF
>TRBV29-1|TRBJ1-1|many
CSVRREAEAFF
>TRBV27|TRBJ1-1|-
CASSQYDRLSEAFF
>TRBV5-1|TRBJ2-4|-
CASSILANQPGAKNIQYF
>TRBV5-1|TRBJ2-1|-
CASSMTSGGTYNEQFF
>TRBV11-2|TRBJ1-3|few
CASSLEGGISGNTIYF
>TRBV27|TRBJ2-1|-
CASRSLGTPSEQFF
>TRBV19|TRBJ1-5|-
CATRVLGQPQHF
>TRBV30|TRBJ1-6|-
CAWATPPRGRSLHF
>TRBV28|TRBJ1-4|-
CASGTAYEKLFF
>TRBV11-2|TRBJ2-7|-
CASSFGQGIYEQYF
>TRBV11-2|TRBJ2-1|-
CASSSWLAGDNEQFF
>TRBV30|TRBJ1-5|-
CAWSRQGGNQPQHF
>TRBV29-1|TRBJ1-2|-
CSVGAVNYGYTF
>TRBV9|TRBJ2-2|-
CASSVIGAENTGELFF
>TRBV21-1|TRBJ2-5|-
CASSRLAGGQETQYF
>TRBV27|TRBJ2-3|-
CASSFTSGRAPDTQYF
>TRBV7-9|TRBJ1-4|-
CASSSTTGSGTNEKLFF
>TRBV15|TRBJ2-7|-
CATSSGQGREQYF
>TRBV28|TRBJ2-7|-
CASSTGGVPTGGSYEQYF
>TRBV21-1|TRBJ2-7|-
CASSPEPGQSSYEQYF
>TRBV6-6|TRBJ2-3|-
CASSYPGLTSTDTQYF
>TRBV24-1|TRBJ1-2|-
CATSDNGVVYGYTF
>TRBV9|TRBJ1-2|-
CASSVRDSALGYTF
>TRBV19|TRBJ1-5|-
CASSPPTGGIYQPQHF
>TRBV6-5|TRBJ2-2|-
CASSYGALAGELFF
>TRBV7-6|TRBJ2-2|few
CASSLDSFLDTGELFF
>TRBV3-1/TRBV3-2|TRBJ2-7|-
CASSPPGIYEQYF
>TRBV12-5|TRBJ1-2|-
CASGLGQGRGYTF
>TRBV4-2|TRBJ2-5|-
CASRREGGETQYF
>TRBV28|TRBJ1-5|-
CASSTAGEGNQPQHF
>TRBV6-5|TRBJ2-7|-
CASSRSGTYEQYF
>TRBV10-1|TRBJ1-2|once
CASSAGTGVDYGYTF
>TRBV6-5|TRBJ1-1|-
CASSRTVNTEAFF
>TRBV4-1|TRBJ2-7|-
CASSYSTSGSYEQYF
>TRBV27|TRBJ2-1|-
CASRSAGRGVGQREQFF
>TRBV7-9|TRBJ2-5|-
CASSQHRGLGDETQYF
>TRBV28|TRBJ1-2|-
CASSYRSSRGYTF
>TRBV4-2|TRBJ2-7|-
CASSLGTSGFYEQYF
>TRBV2|TRBJ2-2|-
CASSLAGVNTGELFF
>TRBV6-5|TRBJ1-1|-
CASTMTGNTEAFF